A single sample gave rise to the 28 T cell receptor beta chains below, sequenced in a study of blood T cell repertoires in COVID-19. Data came from immunoSEQ multiplex PCR; TCRdb stores just in-frame clones and leaves some out. The sample consists of about 260,000 clones, 75% to 90% of them appearing once. The sequenced sample was peripheral blood. These receptors were taken from a middle-aged woman who had recovered from COVID-19.

This chain joins TRBV16 and TRBJ1-4; maybe TRBD1 (5 bases). This CDR3 region has 14 residues. The ends were cut back, 2 bases at V and 11 bases at J, with 15 bases in the middle. Germline CDR1 is KGHSY and CDR2 is FQNENV. CDR3 nucleotides: TGTGCCAGCAGCCAAGCTAGGAGGGGTTGGAAACTGTTTTTT. Translation: CASSQARRGWKLFF.

The chain links TRBV5-1 to TRBJ1-2; no clear D. Germline loops: CDR1 SGHRS, CDR2 YFSETQ. The CDR3 totals 13 residues. V lost 3 bases, J lost 2 bases, and 8 bases lay in between. The CDR3 sequence: CASSSDTNYGYTF. The CDR3 DNA sequence: TGCGCCAGCAGCTCCGACACCAACTATGGCTACACCTTC.

The chain uses TRBV19 and TRBJ1-2; 7 bases are shared with TRBD1. This CDR3 is 16 amino acids long. Germline CDR1 LNHDA, CDR2 SQIVND (reference sequence). V dropped 3 bases and J dropped 4; count of bases not matched to a gene: 11. CDR3 sequence reads: CASSIGGTAPGYGYTF. DNA for the CDR3: TGTGCCAGTAGTATTGGAGGGACAGCCCCTGGCTATGGCTACACCTTC.

This chain connects TRBV7-9 to TRBJ2-1; no clear D gene. The germline V and J ends were trimmed by 5 bases and 6 bases, with 8 bases remaining between them. The germline V gene encodes CDR1 SEHNR and CDR2 FQNEAQ (reference sequence). The CDR3 has 12 residues. The DNA of the CDR3 is TGTGCCAGCAGCCAGATGGTCAATGAGCAGTTCTTC. Translating gives CASSQMVNEQFF.

J is TRBJ1-1 and V is TRBV30; D remains ambiguous. The V and J ends lost 4 bases and 0 bases respectively, with 12 bases between them. Germline-derived CDR1 and CDR2 are GTSNPN and SVGIG (reference sequence). This CDR3 is built from 14 residues. This chain's CDR3 is CAWTLINMNTEAFF. For the CDR3, the DNA is TGTGCCTGGACCCTGATAAACATGAACACTGAAGCTTTCTTT. The variable domain in full, with the rest retrieved from reference TRBV30 and TRBJ1-1, is SQTIHQWPATLVQPVGSPLSLECTVEGTSNPNLYWYRQAAGRGLQLLFYSVGIGQISSEVPQNLSASRPQDRQFILSSKKLLLSDSGFYLCAWTLINMNTEAFFGQGTRLTVV.

In its sample, this clone was seen once. The J gene is TRBJ1-2, the V gene TRBV5-6; 9 positions match TRBD1. V was clipped by 0 bases and J by 2 bases; unmatched bases: 2. This CDR3 is built from 15 residues. Germline CDR1 SGHDT, CDR2 YYEEEE. CDR3 sequence reads: CASSLVGTGNYGYTF. CDR3 sequence (DNA): TGTGCCAGCAGCTTGGTAGGGACAGGGAACTATGGCTACACCTTC.

This chain uses TRBV6-2 or TRBV6-3 with TRBJ2-2, with D possibly matching TRBD2 (5 bases). Germline CDR1 is MNHEY and CDR2 is SVGEGT. Trimming cost V 2 bases and J 3 bases, with 16 bases left between them. CDR3 length: 17 residues. CDR3 sequence: CASSYSGRRVYTGELFF. The CDR3, as DNA: TGTGCCAGCAGTTACAGCGGCCGGAGAGTATACACCGGGGAGCTGTTTTTT.

The V call is TRBV19, the J call TRBJ2-1; 9 bases are shared with TRBD2. V lost 7 bases and J lost 4; bases outside the gene matches: 5. Germline CDR1 and CDR2: LNHDA and SQIVND (reference sequence). The CDR3 runs to 14 residues. CDR3 coding DNA: TGTGCCAGTATGAGGCTAGCGGGGTACAATGAGCAGTTCTTC. This gives the protein CASMRLAGYNEQFF.

This clone was counted a few times. The chain joins TRBV4-1 to TRBJ1-5, with D perhaps matching TRBD1 (6 bases). This CDR3 comprises 15 residues. Germline assignment: CDR1 MGHRA and CDR2 YSYEKL. Trimming stripped 1 base from V and 2 bases from J, with 9 bases between. Here the CDR3 DNA reads TGCGCCAGCAGCCAAGTGGGGGCGGGCAATCAGCCCCAGCATTTT. Translating it yields CASSQVGAGNQPQHF.

V gene TRBV14 combines with J gene TRBJ1-2, with D unresolved. This CDR3 spans 15 amino acids. V was trimmed by 3 bases and J by 2 bases, leaving 13 bases between them. In germline, CDR1 is SGHDN, CDR2 FVKESK. The CDR3: CASSHAVYPNYGYTF. CDR3 DNA: TGTGCCAGCAGCCATGCGGTTTACCCCAACTATGGCTACACCTTC.

This clone was observed a handful of times. The sample holds other DNA sequences that translate to the same CDR3. The genes are TRBV5-1 and TRBJ2-5; maybe TRBD1 (5 bases). The CDR3 runs to 14 residues. V was clipped by 2 bases and J by 0 bases, with 8 bases between them. Germline CDR1 reads SGHRS; CDR2 reads YFSETQ. CDR3 sequence reads: CASSLGHHQETQYF. CDR3 DNA: TGCGCCAGCAGCTTAGGACACCACCAAGAGACCCAGTACTTC.

J is TRBJ2-1 and V is TRBV2, with no clear D. The V gene's germline CDR1 is SNHLY and CDR2 FYNNEI. The CDR3 totals 14 residues. Trimming removed 7 bases from V and 1 base from J, with 11 bases in between. CDR3 bases: TGTGCCAGCACCAGATTTTCGTCCTACAATGAGCAGTTCTTC. Translation: CASTRFSSYNEQFF.

The chain combines TRBV27 with TRBJ1-5; D remains unclear. There are 15 residues in the CDR3. V was shortened by 5 bases and J by 0 bases, with 11 bases between the two germline ends. Germline values: CDR1 MNHEY, CDR2 SMNVEV (reference sequence). In nucleotides, the CDR3 is TGTGCCAGCAGTCCCGGGTCCCATAGCAATCAGCCCCAGCATTTT. Translated, it gives CASSPGSHSNQPQHF.

In this sample, this clone turned up once. This rearrangement joins TRBV5-6 to TRBJ1-1; tentatively, D is TRBD1 (5 bases). Germline V gives CDR1 SGHDT, CDR2 YYEEEE. CDR3 length: 13 residues. V lost 5 bases and J lost 5, with 13 bases in between. CDR3 DNA sequence: TGTGCCAGCAGGGCAGGGTTTGGGACTGAAGCTTTCTTT. It is translated as CASRAGFGTEAFF. Based on the CDR3 plus reference TRBV5-6 and TRBJ1-1, the full variable domain is DAGVTQSPTHLIKTRGQQVTLRCSPKSGHDTVSWYQQALGQGPQFIFQYYEEEERQRGNFPDRFSGHQFPNYSSELNVNALLLGDSALYLCASRAGFGTEAFFGQGTRLTVV.

The chain employs TRBV15 and TRBJ1-5; the D gene is possibly TRBD1 (6 bases). Germline V gene lookup returns CDR1 LNHNV and CDR2 YYDKDF (reference sequence). Between the trimmed V and J ends, which lost 0 bases and 6 bases, there was a span of 15 bases. This CDR3 is built from 16 residues. The CDR3 is CATSRDPGQRGQPQHF. The DNA for the CDR3 is TGTGCCACCAGCAGAGATCCAGGACAGCGGGGTCAGCCCCAGCATTTT.

V and J are TRBV5-1 and TRBJ2-7, with 8 bases lining up with TRBD1. The CDR3 is 15 residues long. The V and J ends lost 3 bases and 0 bases, in that order; junction bases with no gene match: 5. The germline V gene encodes CDR1 SGHRS and CDR2 YFSETQ. The CDR3 here is CASSYGQGSSYEQYF. In DNA, the CDR3 is TGCGCCAGCAGCTACGGACAGGGAAGCTCCTACGAGCAGTACTTC.

The chain uses TRBV29-1 and TRBJ2-5; D not resolved. The germline V and J ends were trimmed by 6 bases and 0 bases, with 8 bases remaining between them. The CDR3 extends over 12 amino acids. From germline, CDR1 is SQVTM and CDR2 ANQGSEA. The CDR3 loop reads CSVGRHQETQYF. CDR3 nucleotides: TGCAGCGTCGGCAGGCACCAAGAGACCCAGTACTTC.

CDR3 loop: CASSDLLAALTPSYEQYF. Here the CDR3 DNA reads TGCGCCAGCAGCGACCTACTAGCGGCCCTGACACCCTCCTACGAGCAGTACTTC. The chain has TRBV5-1 and TRBJ2-7; 8 bases agree with TRBD2. The CDR3 length is 18 residues. With 4 bases clipped from V and 0 bases from J, the junction kept 15 bases outside the gene matches. Germline CDR1 reads SGHRS; CDR2 reads YFSETQ.

V gene TRBV6-5 combines with J gene TRBJ1-4; 9 bases map to TRBD1. V lost 6 bases to trimming and J lost 8 bases; unmatched junction nucleotides: 10. The germline CDR1 and CDR2 sequences are MNHEY and SVGAGI. The CDR3 contains 15 residues. The CDR3 loop is CASSPYRGLLEKLFF. CDR3 nucleotides: TGTGCCAGCAGCCCCTACAGGGGGCTACTAGAAAAACTGTTTTTT.

The V call is TRBV7-9, the J call TRBJ1-1, with 8 bases fitting TRBD1. V gave up 4 bases and J gave up 4 bases; unmatched junction bases: 8. CDR3 size: 15 residues. Germline CDR1 reads SEHNR; CDR2 reads FQNEAQ (reference sequence). As DNA, the CDR3 is TGTGCCAGCAGCTCAGACAGACAGGGGAGCACTGAAGCTTTCTTT. This encodes CASSSDRQGSTEAFF. Drawing the rest from reference TRBV7-9 and TRBJ1-1, the complete variable domain is DTGVSQNPRHKITKRGQNVTFRCDPISEHNRLYWYRQTLGQGPEFLTYFQNEAQLEKSRLLSDRFSAERPKGSFSTLEIQRTEQGDSAMYLCASSSDRQGSTEAFFGQGTRLTVV.

The rearrangement uses TRBV6-5 and TRBJ1-1; 9 nucleotides agree with TRBD1. With V trimmed by 5 bases and J by 5 bases, 9 bases remained unmatched. Germline V gene data show CDR1 as MNHEY and CDR2 as SVGAGI. The CDR3 is 15 amino acids. The CDR3 nucleotides are TGTGCCAGCAGTAACCGGGACAGGGATGAGACTGAAGCTTTCTTT. Its translation: CASSNRDRDETEAFF.

The rearrangement links TRBV19 to TRBJ2-6; D is unresolved. Trimming pared 3 bases from V and 0 bases from J, leaving 3 bases between. This CDR3 spans 14 amino acids. The germline gives CDR1 LNHDA, CDR2 SQIVND (reference sequence). CDR3 residues: CASSIISGANVLTF. In DNA, the CDR3 is TGTGCCAGTAGTATTATCTCTGGGGCCAACGTCCTGACTTTC. The full variable domain, its missing parts supplied by reference TRBV19 and TRBJ2-6, is DGGITQSPKYLFRKEGQNVTLSCEQNLNHDAMYWYRQDPGQGLRLIYYSQIVNDFQKGDIAEGYSVSREKKESFPLTVTSAQKNPTAFYLCASSIISGANVLTFGAGSRLTVL.

The rearrangement links TRBV4-3 to TRBJ1-1, with D perhaps TRBD1 (5 bases). CDR1 LGHNA and CDR2 YSLEER come from the germline V gene. CDR3 length equals 13 residues. With 7 bases removed from V and 1 base from J, the gap between germline ends came to 10 bases. CDR3 sequence: CASKDTRNTEAFF. The DNA of the CDR3 is TGCGCCAGCAAGGACACCAGGAACACTGAAGCTTTCTTT.

The count of this clone is one. V usage is TRBV9 and J usage is TRBJ2-3; 7 bases align to TRBD1. The length of the CDR3 is 14 residues. V lost 4 bases, J lost 2 bases, and 4 bases stayed unmatched. Germline V gene data show CDR1 as SGDLS and CDR2 as YYNGEE. The CDR3 here is CASSPGTVTDTQYF. DNA for the CDR3: TGTGCCAGCAGCCCTGGGACAGTCACAGATACGCAGTATTTT.

The V and J genes are TRBV3-1 (or the pseudogene TRBV3-2) and TRBJ2-1; D not resolved. Germline V gene sequence: CDR1 LGHDT, CDR2 YNNKEL (reference sequence). The V and J ends lost 1 base and 8 bases respectively, with 9 bases between them. CDR3 length equals 13 residues. DNA of the CDR3: TGTGCCAGCAGCCAAGCCGCTAGATATGAGCAGTTCTTC. This codes for CASSQAARYEQFF.

The rearrangement joins TRBV14 to TRBJ1-2, with 7 positions matching TRBD1. Germline-derived CDR1 and CDR2 are SGHDN and FVKESK. V gave up 3 bases and J gave up 1 base; unmatched junction bases: 5. This CDR3 spans 15 amino acids. The CDR3 DNA reads TGTGCCAGCAGCCAGCTGACAGGGCGTAACTATGGCTACACCTTC. As protein: CASSQLTGRNYGYTF. Variable domain in full (rest from reference TRBV14 and TRBJ1-2): EAGVTQFPSHSVIEKGQTVTLRCDPISGHDNLYWYRRVMGKEIKFLLHFVKESKQDESGMPNNRFLAERTGGTYSTLKVQPAELEDSGVYFCASSQLTGRNYGYTFGSGTRLTVV.

V and J are TRBV7-2 and TRBJ1-2; unclear D gene. V was cut by 0 bases and J by 2 bases, with 13 bases left in between. The CDR3 sequence is 16 residues long. Per the germline V gene, CDR1 is SGHTA and CDR2 is FQGNSA. The CDR3 bases are TGTGCCAGCAGCTTAGCCAAAGCGAGTAAAAACTATGGCTACACCTTC. It is translated as CASSLAKASKNYGYTF.

The J gene is TRBJ1-6, the V gene TRBV6-5, with 9 bases fitting TRBD1. The junction had 7 bases not matched to a gene; V was cut back by 6 bases and J by 10 bases. Germline V gives CDR1 MNHEY, CDR2 SVGAGI. The CDR3 has 14 residues. The CDR3 sequence is CASSNRGLGSPLHF. The CDR3 nucleotides read TGTGCCAGCAGCAACAGGGGGCTTGGGTCACCCCTCCACTTT.